These T cell receptor beta chains were read from a single sample in a study of cytomegalovirus exposure and HLA in healthy donors. The data were produced by immunoSEQ multiplex PCR, yet TCRdb's version contains in-frame clones alone and is incomplete. The sample includes 90,000 to 130,000 clones, less than 85% of them seen just once. The specimen was PBMCs. Receptors originate from a man aged 25-45 years in good health and CMV-seropositive. Both conserved end residues are part of each CDR3. D genes are given only for firm matches. Expanded clones get a size class; other rows say once, few or many, or leave the size out.

CDR3aa: CASTLYSGGSTDTQYF
CDR3nt: TGTGCCAGCACCCTATATAGCGGGGGATCGACAGATACGCAGTATTTT
j_gene: TRBJ2-3
v_gene: TRBV5-4
abundance: NA
d_gene: TRBD2

CDR3aa: CASSPRLAGAHTNTGELFF
CDR3nt: TGTGCCAGCTCACCACGGCTAGCGGGGGCCCATACGAACACCGGGGAGCTGTTTTTT
j_gene: TRBJ2-2
v_gene: TRBV18
abundance: NA
d_gene: TRBD2

CDR3aa: CASSPNAGYEKLFF
CDR3nt: TGTGCCAGCAGCCCAAATGCCGGTTATGAAAAACTGTTTTTT
j_gene: TRBJ1-4
v_gene: TRBV7-9
abundance: once
d_gene: NA

CDR3aa: CAITLSEVSPDTQYF
CDR3nt: TGTGCCATCACCCTTTCGGAGGTCTCACCAGATACGCAGTATTTT
j_gene: TRBJ2-3
v_gene: TRBV10-3
abundance: NA
d_gene: NA

CDR3aa: CASSAPGSGYTF
CDR3nt: TGTGCCAGCAGTGCCCCCGGTTCTGGCTACACCTTC
j_gene: TRBJ1-2
v_gene: TRBV2
abundance: NA
d_gene: NA

CDR3aa: CASSPRGTTNQPQHF
CDR3nt: TGTGCCAGCAGTCCTCGAGGGACAACCAATCAGCCCCAGCATTTT
j_gene: TRBJ1-5
v_gene: TRBV28
abundance: NA
d_gene: NA

CDR3aa: CASMPRDRRGYTF
CDR3nt: TGTGCCAGTATGCCCCGGGACAGGAGGGGCTACACCTTC
j_gene: TRBJ1-2
v_gene: TRBV19
abundance: NA
d_gene: TRBD1

CDR3aa: CASSPGTGRPGSYEQYF
CDR3nt: TGTGCCAGCAGCCCCGGGACAGGGCGCCCCGGCTCCTACGAGCAGTACTTC
j_gene: TRBJ2-7
v_gene: TRBV7-2
abundance: few
d_gene: TRBD1

CDR3aa: CASGSQGYEQYF
CDR3nt: TGTGCCAGCGGCAGTCAGGGCTACGAGCAGTACTTC
j_gene: TRBJ2-7
v_gene: TRBV2
abundance: NA
d_gene: NA

CDR3aa: CSVPRGGREIREQFF
CDR3nt: TGCAGCGTCCCCCGGGGAGGGAGGGAAATACGCGAGCAGTTCTTC
j_gene: TRBJ2-1
v_gene: TRBV29-1
abundance: few
d_gene: TRBD2

CDR3aa: CASSSSLGPGELFF
CDR3nt: TGTGCCAGCAGCTCCTCATTGGGGCCCGGGGAGCTGTTTTTT
j_gene: TRBJ2-2
v_gene: TRBV7-3
abundance: NA
d_gene: NA